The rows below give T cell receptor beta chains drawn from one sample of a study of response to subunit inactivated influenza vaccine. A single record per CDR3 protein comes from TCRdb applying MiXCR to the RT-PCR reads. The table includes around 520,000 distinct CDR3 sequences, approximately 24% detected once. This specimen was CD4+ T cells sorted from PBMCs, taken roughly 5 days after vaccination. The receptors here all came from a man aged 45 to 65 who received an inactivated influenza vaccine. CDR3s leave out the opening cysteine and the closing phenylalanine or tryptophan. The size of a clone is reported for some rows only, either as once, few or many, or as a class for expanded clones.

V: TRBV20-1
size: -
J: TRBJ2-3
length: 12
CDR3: SALPGGFTDTQY

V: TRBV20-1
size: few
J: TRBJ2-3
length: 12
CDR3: SAPGQGHGDTQY

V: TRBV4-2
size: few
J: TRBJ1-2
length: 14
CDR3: ASSLKEGMRGYGYT

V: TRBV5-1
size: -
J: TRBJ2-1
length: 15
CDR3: ASSLAGTSWSYNEQF

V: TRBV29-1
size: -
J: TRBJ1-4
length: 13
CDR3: SVEGPGQGAEKLF

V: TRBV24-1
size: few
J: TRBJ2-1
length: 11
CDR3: ATSDFRENEQF

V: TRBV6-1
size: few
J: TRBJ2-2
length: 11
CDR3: ATERENTGELF

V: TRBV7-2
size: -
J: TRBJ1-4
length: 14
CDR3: ASSSKRRTTNEKLF

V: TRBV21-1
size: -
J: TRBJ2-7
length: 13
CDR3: ASSPRVAGKYEQY

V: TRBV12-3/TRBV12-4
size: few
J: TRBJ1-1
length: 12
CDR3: ASSPPSPATEAF